This T cell receptor beta chain was identified in a study of CD8 T cells in Susac syndrome. CD8+ and CD4+ T cells circulating in blood were sequenced for TCR beta. Through negative isolation, CD4+ and CD8+ T cells were obtained, while TEMRA cells were enriched using FACS. Broader study findings: The study's TCR sequencing and HLA analysis drew on a certain number of individuals. That number was acknowledged as relatively small.

In the case of this clonotype: Antigen unknown.

Random hexamers primed reverse transcription of about 0.45 to 1 ug RNA. The amplification used immunoSEQ multiplex PCR on TCR beta CDR3; it spanned 54 Vbeta and 13 Jbeta. TCRdb recomputed calls from the immunoSEQ multiplex PCR reads with MiXCR, one row per CDR3 protein. Seen here are about 250,000 distinct CDR3 sequences, 85% to 95% observed once, and the top ten hold about 0.071%. Germline loops: CDR1 SGHDN, CDR2 FVKESK. V was cut by 3 bases and J by 4 bases, with 12 bases left in between. The CDR3 sequence is 15 residues long. The sample taken for sequencing was CD4+ T cells from PBMCs. V is TRBV14 and J is TRBJ2-2, with D possibly being TRBD1 (5 bases). This sequence was found in a human donor with multiple sclerosis. CDR3 bases: TGTGCCAGCAGCCACCTGACAGATAGCACCGGGGAGCTGTTTTTT. Translation gives CASSHLTDSTGELFF.